A single sample gave rise to the 21 T cell receptor beta chains below, sequenced in a study of neoadjuvant anti-PD-1 for oral cavity cancer. Repertoires were generated with immunoSEQ multiplex PCR, while TCRdb's copy carries only in-frame clones and drops some. Of about 68,000 clones detected, 85% appear once; the ten largest clones hold 3% to 3.5%. Regarding time point: after neoadjuvant nivolumab, at surgical resection. The sequences come from PBMCs, collected after nivolumab (anti-PD-1) treatment. These receptors were collected from a person between 40 and 79 years old with oral cavity squamous cell carcinoma.

The chain's CDR3 is CASSLEVMGEQFF. CDR3 DNA sequence: TGTGCCAGCAGCTTAGAGGTTATGGGTGAGCAGTTCTTC. This chain connects TRBV7-9 to TRBJ2-1, with D unresolved. The CDR3 consists of 13 residues. CDR1 is SEHNR and CDR2 is FQNEAQ in the germline V gene (reference sequence). V was pared by 1 base and J by 9 bases, with 10 bases between.

The chain is built from TRBV19 and TRBJ2-3, with unresolved D. Germline V gene lookup returns CDR1 LNHDA and CDR2 SQIVND (reference sequence). Deletions cut 6 bases from V and 4 bases from J, with 5 bases between. CDR3 length: 11 amino acids. The CDR3 loop is CASSRADTQYF. The CDR3, as DNA: TGTGCCAGTAGCCGTGCAGATACGCAGTATTTT.

The chain uses TRBV6-6 and TRBJ1-5, with D perhaps matching TRBD1 (6 bases). V lost 2 bases, J lost 6 bases, and 11 bases lay in between. The CDR3 is 14 amino acids. The germline gives CDR1 MNHNY, CDR2 SVGAGI (reference sequence). For the CDR3, the DNA is TGTGCCAGCAGTTACAGGGAGGGGGGTCAGCCCCAGCATTTT. As protein: CASSYREGGQPQHF.

The chain has TRBV6-1 and TRBJ2-3; D gene unclear. The germline V gene encodes CDR1 MNHNS and CDR2 SASEGT. Trimming left V 4 bases short and J 4 bases short, with 9 bases between. This CDR3 is built from 13 residues. The CDR3 loop reads CASSGGGPDTQYF. DNA of the CDR3: TGTGCCAGCAGTGGAGGTGGGCCAGATACGCAGTATTTT.

The rearrangement joins TRBV6-1 to TRBJ1-2, with unresolved D. The germline gives CDR1 MNHNS, CDR2 SASEGT. Trimming took 0 bases from V and 1 from J, leaving 9 bases between them. The length of the CDR3 is 15 residues. The CDR3 loop is CASSEAALLNYGYTF. The CDR3 DNA is TGTGCCAGCAGTGAAGCGGCTCTCCTTAACTATGGCTACACCTTC.

Points on this clone: Other DNA variants within this sample encode the same CDR3. The chain employs TRBV6-5 and TRBJ1-5; maybe TRBD1 (5 bases). From germline, CDR1 is MNHEY and CDR2 SVGAGI. The CDR3 loop spans 14 amino acids. V was cut by 5 bases and J by 0 bases, with 8 bases left in between. The CDR3 loop reads CASSGQNSNQPQHF. CDR3 DNA: TGTGCCAGCAGTGGACAAAATAGCAATCAGCCCCAGCATTTT.

The CDR3 loop is CASSWGLAGESYEQYF. CDR3 sequence (DNA): TGTGCCAGCAGCTGGGGACTAGCGGGAGAGTCCTACGAGCAGTACTTC. V gene TRBV5-5 combines with J gene TRBJ2-7; TRBD2 matches 14 bases. The J segment lost 1 base and the V segment lost 3 bases, leaving 3 bases of the junction unmatched. This CDR3 is built from 16 residues. Germline V gene lookup returns CDR1 SGHKS and CDR2 YYEKEE (reference sequence).

V is TRBV10-3 and J is TRBJ2-2; unclear D gene. Germline assignment: CDR1 ENHRY and CDR2 SYGVKD. The germline V and J ends were trimmed by 6 bases and 1 base, with 12 bases remaining between them. The CDR3 spans 15 residues. CDR3 region: CAISYNSLNTGELFF. CDR3 DNA sequence: TGTGCCATCAGCTACAATTCCCTGAACACCGGGGAGCTGTTTTTT.

The V and J genes are TRBV11-3 and TRBJ2-6, with 8 bases fitting TRBD1. The ends lost 3 bases at V and 0 bases at J; junction bases unmatched: 1. This CDR3 spans 16 amino acids. Germline-derived CDR1 and CDR2 are SGHNT and YENEEA. The CDR3 DNA is TGTGCCAGCAGCTTTACAGGGGGCTCTGGGGCCAACGTCCTGACTTTC. As protein: CASSFTGGSGANVLTF.

The sample holds one count of this clone. The CDR3 DNA is TGTGCCAGTAATGAGCCGGGTAAGAATGAGCAGTTCTTC. Protein product: CASNEPGKNEQFF. V is TRBV28 and J is TRBJ2-1, with D hard to call. The CDR3 covers 13 residues. The germline V gene encodes CDR1 MDHEN and CDR2 SYDVKM. V shed 9 bases and J shed 7 bases, with 16 bases lying between them.

The V gene is TRBV5-8, the J gene TRBJ2-1; D call uncertain. With 1 base removed from V and 9 bases from J, the gap between germline ends came to 11 bases. The CDR3 has 13 amino acids. The germline CDR1 and CDR2 sequences are SGHTS and YDEGEE. This chain's CDR3 is CASSLLERSEQFF. The CDR3 coding sequence is TGTGCCAGCAGCTTGCTAGAAAGAAGTGAGCAGTTCTTC.

The chain recombines TRBV7-2 with TRBJ1-3; 9 nucleotides align to TRBD1. The CDR3 sequence is 17 residues long. Germline V CDR1 and CDR2: SGHTA, FQGNSA. V lost 5 bases to trimming and J lost 3 bases; unmatched junction nucleotides: 11. CDR3: CASSRWIGQGNGNTIYF. The CDR3 DNA reads TGTGCCAGCAGCCGGTGGATCGGACAGGGGAATGGAAACACCATATATTTT.

The chain carries TRBV6-5 and TRBJ2-1; possibly TRBD1 or TRBD2 for D (5 bases each). V lost 6 bases, J lost 12 bases, and 21 bases lay in between. The CDR3 spans 14 residues. In germline, CDR1 is MNHEY, CDR2 SVGAGI. This CDR3 is CASRSGRESTAQFF. CDR3 nucleotides: TGTGCCAGCAGGTCGGGGCGAGAGTCCACGGCGCAGTTCTTC.

In its sample, this clone was seen a few times. The chain employs TRBV11-2 and TRBJ1-2; D call uncertain. V was shortened by 5 bases and J by 0 bases, with 4 bases between the two germline ends. There are 12 residues in the CDR3. CDR1 SGHAT and CDR2 FQNNGV come from the germline V gene. The CDR3 DNA is TGTGCCAGCAGCCAAGCTAACTATGGCTACACCTTC. Translating it yields CASSQANYGYTF.

The rearrangement links TRBV7-8 to TRBJ1-5, with 8 bases fitting TRBD1. V was clipped by 5 bases and J by 0 bases; unmatched bases: 6. The V gene's germline CDR1 is SGHVS and CDR2 FQNEAQ. The CDR3 covers 16 residues. The CDR3 loop reads CASSEGDRISNQPQHF. The CDR3 nucleotides are TGTGCCAGCAGCGAAGGGGACAGGATTAGCAATCAGCCCCAGCATTTT.

The chain joins TRBV30 to TRBJ2-1; D is uncertain. The V gene's germline CDR1 is GTSNPN and CDR2 SVGIG (reference sequence). Trimming cost V 1 base and J 6 bases, with 10 bases left between them. This CDR3 has 13 residues. CDR3 in amino acids: CAWSDGSRNEQFF. The DNA of the CDR3 is TGTGCCTGGAGTGACGGATCTCGCAATGAGCAGTTCTTC.

The chain combines TRBV11-2 with TRBJ2-7, with D possibly being TRBD2 (6 bases). The CDR3 has 13 amino acids. The V end was cut by 4 bases, the J end by 7 bases, with 14 bases between. The germline gives CDR1 SGHAT, CDR2 FQNNGV. The CDR3 DNA sequence: TGTGCCAGCAGCTCGGGGGTATCCCTGGAGCAGTACTTC. Its protein is CASSSGVSLEQYF.

The CDR3 region is CASSDPGGQETQYF. CDR3 in DNA: TGTGCCAGCAGCGATCCTGGGGGCCAAGAGACCCAGTACTTC. The chain links TRBV5-4 to TRBJ2-5; D might be TRBD1 or TRBD2, each matching 5 bases. Germline lookup yields CDR1 SGHNT and CDR2 YYREEE (reference sequence). V was shortened by 4 bases and J by 1 base, with 11 bases between the two germline ends. This CDR3 contains 14 residues. The entire variable domain, with the rest obtained from reference TRBV5-4 and TRBJ2-5, is as follows: ETGVTQSPTHLIKTRGQQVTLRCSSQSGHNTVSWYQQALGQGPQFIFQYYREEENGRGNFPPRFSGLQFPNYSSELNVNALELDDSALYLCASSDPGGQETQYFGPGTRLLVL.

The rearrangement links TRBV5-1 to TRBJ2-7; the match to TRBD2 covers 10 bases. The CDR3 is 15 residues long. Germline values: CDR1 SGHRS, CDR2 YFSETQ. With 0 bases clipped from V and 2 bases from J, the junction kept 2 bases outside the gene matches. The CDR3 region has the DNA TGCGCCAGCAGCTTGGGACTAGCGGGCCCCTACGAGCAGTACTTC. Translation: CASSLGLAGPYEQYF.

V and J are TRBV4-1 and TRBJ2-1; weak D call: TRBD1 (6 bases). The germline gives CDR1 MGHRA, CDR2 YSYEKL. The V gene lost 3 bases and the J gene lost 0 bases, with 18 bases spanning the gap. The CDR3 is made up of 18 amino acids. The CDR3 DNA is TGCGCCAGCAGCCACAGGGGACCGGGACGTAGCTCCTACAATGAGCAGTTCTTC. Its translation: CASSHRGPGRSSYNEQFF.

The rearrangement joins TRBV19 to TRBJ2-1, with TRBD2 identical over 8 bases. CDR3 length equals 15 residues. The V and J ends lost 10 bases and 4 bases, in that order; junction bases with no gene match: 12. The V gene's germline CDR1 is LNHDA and CDR2 SQIVND (reference sequence). CDR3 amino acids: CANSPGLVFYNEQFF. CDR3 nucleotide sequence: TGTGCCAATTCTCCGGGACTAGTCTTTTACAATGAGCAGTTCTTC.